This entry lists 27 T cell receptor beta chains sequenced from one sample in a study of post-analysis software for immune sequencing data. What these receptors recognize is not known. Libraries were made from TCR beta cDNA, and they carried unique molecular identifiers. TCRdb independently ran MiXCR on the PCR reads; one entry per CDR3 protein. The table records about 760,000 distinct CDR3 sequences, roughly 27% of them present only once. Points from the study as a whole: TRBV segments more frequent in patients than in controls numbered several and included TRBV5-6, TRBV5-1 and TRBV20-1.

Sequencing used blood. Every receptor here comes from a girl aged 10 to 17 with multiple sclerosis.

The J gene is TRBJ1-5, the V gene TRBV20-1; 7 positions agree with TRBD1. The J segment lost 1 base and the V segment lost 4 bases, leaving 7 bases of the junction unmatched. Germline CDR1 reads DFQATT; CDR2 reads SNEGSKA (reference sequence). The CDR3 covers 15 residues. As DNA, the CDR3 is TGCAGTGCTACCCGGACAGGAGGGAGCAATCAGCCCCAGCATTTT. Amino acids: CSATRTGGSNQPQHF.

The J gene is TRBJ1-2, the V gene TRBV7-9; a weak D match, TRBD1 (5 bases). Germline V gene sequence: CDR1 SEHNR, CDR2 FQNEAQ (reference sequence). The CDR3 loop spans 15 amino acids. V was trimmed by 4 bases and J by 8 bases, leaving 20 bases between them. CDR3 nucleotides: TGTGCCAGCAGCTCACCCTCGGTCAGGGTAGAAGGCTACACCTTC. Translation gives CASSSPSVRVEGYTF.

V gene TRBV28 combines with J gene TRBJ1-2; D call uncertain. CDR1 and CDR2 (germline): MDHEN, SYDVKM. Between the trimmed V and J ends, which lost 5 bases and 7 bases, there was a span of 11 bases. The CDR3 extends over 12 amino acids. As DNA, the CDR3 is TGTGCCAGCAGTGGGCCTGTGGGTGGCTACACCTTC. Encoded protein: CASSGPVGGYTF.

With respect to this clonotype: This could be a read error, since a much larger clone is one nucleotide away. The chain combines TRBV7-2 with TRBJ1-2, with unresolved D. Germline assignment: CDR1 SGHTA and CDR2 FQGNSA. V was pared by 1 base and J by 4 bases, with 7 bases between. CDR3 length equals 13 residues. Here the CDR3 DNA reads TGTGCCAGCAGCTTAGGGGTCCGCTATGGCTACACCTTC. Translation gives CASSLGVRYGYTF.

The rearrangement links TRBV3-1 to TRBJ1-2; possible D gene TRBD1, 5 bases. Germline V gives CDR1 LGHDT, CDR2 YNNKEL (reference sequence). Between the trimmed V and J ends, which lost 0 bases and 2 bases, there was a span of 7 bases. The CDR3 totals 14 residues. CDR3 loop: CASSQEGGNYGYTF. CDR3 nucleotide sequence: TGTGCCAGCAGCCAAGAGGGGGGGAACTATGGCTACACCTTC.

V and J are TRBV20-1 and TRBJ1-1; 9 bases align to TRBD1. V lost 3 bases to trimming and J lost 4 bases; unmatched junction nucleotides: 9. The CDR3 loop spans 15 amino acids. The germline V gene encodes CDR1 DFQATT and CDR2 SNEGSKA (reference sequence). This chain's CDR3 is CSARPPGQGSTEAFF. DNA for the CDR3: TGCAGTGCTAGGCCTCCGGGACAGGGATCCACTGAAGCTTTCTTT.

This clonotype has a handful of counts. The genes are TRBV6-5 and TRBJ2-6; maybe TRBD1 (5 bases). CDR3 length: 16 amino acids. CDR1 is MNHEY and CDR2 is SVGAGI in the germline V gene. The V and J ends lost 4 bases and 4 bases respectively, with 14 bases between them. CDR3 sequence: CASSLATGSGANVLTF. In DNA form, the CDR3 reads TGTGCCAGCAGTTTGGCCACAGGATCAGGGGCCAACGTCCTGACTTTC.

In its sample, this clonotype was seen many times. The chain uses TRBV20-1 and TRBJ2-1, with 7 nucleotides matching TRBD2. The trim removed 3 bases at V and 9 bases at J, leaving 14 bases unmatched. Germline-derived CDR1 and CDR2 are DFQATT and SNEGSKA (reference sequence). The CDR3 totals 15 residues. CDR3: CSARSLALVGVEQFF. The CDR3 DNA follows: TGCAGTGCTAGGTCACTAGCGTTAGTAGGGGTTGAGCAGTTCTTC.

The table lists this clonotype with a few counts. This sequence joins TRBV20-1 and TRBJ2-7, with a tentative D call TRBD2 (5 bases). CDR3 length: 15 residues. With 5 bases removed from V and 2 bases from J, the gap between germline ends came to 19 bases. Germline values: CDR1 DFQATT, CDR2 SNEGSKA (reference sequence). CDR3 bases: TGCAGTGCTGGCCAGAGCGGAGAGGAGACCTACGAGCAGTACTTC. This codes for CSAGQSGEETYEQYF.

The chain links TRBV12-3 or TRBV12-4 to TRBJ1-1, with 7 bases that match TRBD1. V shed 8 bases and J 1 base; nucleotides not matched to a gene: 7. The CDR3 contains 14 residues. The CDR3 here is CASATGVGNTEAFF. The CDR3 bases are TGTGCCAGCGCCACAGGGGTAGGGAACACTGAAGCTTTCTTT.

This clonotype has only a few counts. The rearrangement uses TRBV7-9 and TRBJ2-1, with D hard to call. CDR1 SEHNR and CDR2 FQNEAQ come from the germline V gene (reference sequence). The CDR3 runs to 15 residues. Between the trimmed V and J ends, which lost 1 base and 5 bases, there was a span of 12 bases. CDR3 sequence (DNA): TGTGCCAGCAGCTTAGGACTCGATGACAACAATGAGCAGTTCTTC. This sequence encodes CASSLGLDDNNEQFF.

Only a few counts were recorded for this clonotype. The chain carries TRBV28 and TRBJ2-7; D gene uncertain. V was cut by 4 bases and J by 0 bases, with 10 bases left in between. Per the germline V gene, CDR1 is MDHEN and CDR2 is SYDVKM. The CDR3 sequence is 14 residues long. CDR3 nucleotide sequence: TGTGCCAGCAGTTCACCGGCCCTCTCCTACGAGCAGTACTTC. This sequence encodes CASSSPALSYEQYF.

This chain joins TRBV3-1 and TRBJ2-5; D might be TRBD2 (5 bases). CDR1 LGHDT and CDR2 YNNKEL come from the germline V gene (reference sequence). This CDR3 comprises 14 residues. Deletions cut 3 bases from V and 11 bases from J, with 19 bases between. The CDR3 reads CASSQARGRDEQYF. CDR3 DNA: TGTGCCAGCAGCCAGGCCCGTGGACGGGATGAGCAGTACTTC.

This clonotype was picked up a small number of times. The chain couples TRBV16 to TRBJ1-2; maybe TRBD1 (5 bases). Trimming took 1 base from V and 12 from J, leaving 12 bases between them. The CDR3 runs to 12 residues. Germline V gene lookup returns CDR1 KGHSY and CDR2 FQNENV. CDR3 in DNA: TGTGCCAGCAGCCAATTCTCCAGGGTTGACACCTTC. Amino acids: CASSQFSRVDTF.

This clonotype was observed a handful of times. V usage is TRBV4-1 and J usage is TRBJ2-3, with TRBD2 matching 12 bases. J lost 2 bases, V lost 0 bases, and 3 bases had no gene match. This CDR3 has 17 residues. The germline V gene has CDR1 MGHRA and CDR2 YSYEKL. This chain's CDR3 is CASSQEGLAGVTDTQYF. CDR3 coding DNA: TGCGCCAGCAGCCAAGAGGGACTAGCGGGCGTCACAGATACGCAGTATTTT.

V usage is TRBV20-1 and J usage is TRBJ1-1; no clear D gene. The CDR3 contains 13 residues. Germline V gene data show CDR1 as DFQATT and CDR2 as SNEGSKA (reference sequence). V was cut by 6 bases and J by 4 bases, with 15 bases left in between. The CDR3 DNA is TGCAGTGCGAAGCCGCAGCGGAGCACTGAAGCTTTCTTT. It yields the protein CSAKPQRSTEAFF.

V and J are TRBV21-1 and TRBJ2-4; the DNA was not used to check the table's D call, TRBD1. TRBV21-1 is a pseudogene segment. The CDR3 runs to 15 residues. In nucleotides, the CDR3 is TGTGCCTGCACCAAATCTCAGCGGCCCCCAGACATTCAGTACTTC. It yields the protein CACTKSQRPPDIQYF.

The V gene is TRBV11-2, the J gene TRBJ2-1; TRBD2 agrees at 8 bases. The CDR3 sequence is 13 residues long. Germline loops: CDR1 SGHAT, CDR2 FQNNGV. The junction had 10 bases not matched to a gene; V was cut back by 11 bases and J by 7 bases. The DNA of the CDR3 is TGTGCCGGATCGGGAGGGACTGGTAATGAGCAGTTCTTC. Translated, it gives CAGSGGTGNEQFF.

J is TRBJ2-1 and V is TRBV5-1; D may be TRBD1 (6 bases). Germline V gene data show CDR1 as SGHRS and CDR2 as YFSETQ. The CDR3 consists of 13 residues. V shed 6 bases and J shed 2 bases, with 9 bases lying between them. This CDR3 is CASTRDTYNEQFF. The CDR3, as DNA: TGCGCCAGCACCAGGGACACCTACAATGAGCAGTTCTTC. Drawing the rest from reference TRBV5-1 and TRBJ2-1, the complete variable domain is KAGVTQTPRYLIKTRGQQVTLSCSPISGHRSVSWYQQTPGQGLQFLFEYFSETQRNKGNFPGRFSGRQFSNSRSEMNVSTLELGDSALYLCASTRDTYNEQFFGPGTRLTVL.

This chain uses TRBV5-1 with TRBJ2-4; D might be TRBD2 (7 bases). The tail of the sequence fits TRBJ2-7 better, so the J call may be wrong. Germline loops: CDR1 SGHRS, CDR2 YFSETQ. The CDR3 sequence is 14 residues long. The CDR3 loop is CASSARGASYEQYF. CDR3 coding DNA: TGCGCCAGCAGCGCCCGGGGGGCCTCCTACGAGCAGTACTTC.

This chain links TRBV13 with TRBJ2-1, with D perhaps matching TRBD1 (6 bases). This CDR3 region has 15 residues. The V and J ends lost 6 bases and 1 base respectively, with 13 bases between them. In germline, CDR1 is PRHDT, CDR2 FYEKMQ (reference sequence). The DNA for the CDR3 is TGTGCCAGCAGAATCAGGGGTCTGTCCTACAATGAGCAGTTCTTC. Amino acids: CASRIRGLSYNEQFF.

Here the CDR3 reads CASSSTGVAGETQYF. In DNA form, the CDR3 reads TGTGCCAGCAGCTCGACAGGGGTCGCCGGGGAGACCCAGTACTTC. The V and J genes are TRBV5-6 and TRBJ2-5; 8 nucleotides align to TRBD1. Per the germline V gene, CDR1 is SGHDT and CDR2 is YYEEEE. The CDR3 contains 15 residues. V lost 3 bases, J lost 5 bases, and 9 bases stayed unmatched.

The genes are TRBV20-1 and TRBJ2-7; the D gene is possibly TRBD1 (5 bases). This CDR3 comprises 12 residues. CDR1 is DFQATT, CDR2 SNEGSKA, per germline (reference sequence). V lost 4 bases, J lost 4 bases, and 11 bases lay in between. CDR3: CSATTDRYEQYF. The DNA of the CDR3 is TGCAGTGCTACAACCGACAGATACGAGCAGTACTTC.

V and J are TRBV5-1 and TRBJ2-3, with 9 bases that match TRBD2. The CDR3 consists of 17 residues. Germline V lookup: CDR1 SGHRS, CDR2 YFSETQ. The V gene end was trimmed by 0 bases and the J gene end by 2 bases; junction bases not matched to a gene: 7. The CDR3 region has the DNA TGCGCCAGCAGCTTGGAAGGTCTAGCGGGGATCACAGATACGCAGTATTTT. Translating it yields CASSLEGLAGITDTQYF.

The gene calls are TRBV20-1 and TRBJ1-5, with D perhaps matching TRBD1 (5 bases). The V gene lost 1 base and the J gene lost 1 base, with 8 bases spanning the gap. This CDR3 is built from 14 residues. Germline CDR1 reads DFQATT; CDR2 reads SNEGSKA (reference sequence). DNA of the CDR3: TGCAGTGCTAGAGGGGGACTGAGCAATCAGCCCCAGCATTTT. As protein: CSARGGLSNQPQHF.

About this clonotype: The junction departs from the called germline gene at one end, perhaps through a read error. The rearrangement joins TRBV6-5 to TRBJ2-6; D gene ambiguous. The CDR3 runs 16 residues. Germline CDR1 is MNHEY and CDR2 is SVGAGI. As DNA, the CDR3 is TGTGCCAGCACCAACAAGGTTCTCTCTAGGGCCAACGTCCTGACTTTC. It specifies CASTNKVLSRANVLTF.

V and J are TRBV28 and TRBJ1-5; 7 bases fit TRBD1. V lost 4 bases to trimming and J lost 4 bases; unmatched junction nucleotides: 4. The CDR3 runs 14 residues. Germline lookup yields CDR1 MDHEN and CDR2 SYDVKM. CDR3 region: CASSSGQRNQPQHF. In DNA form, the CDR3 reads TGTGCCAGCAGTTCGGGACAGCGTAATCAGCCCCAGCATTTT.